The TCR beta chain described here comes from a study of cytomegalovirus exposure and HLA in healthy donors. Primers: 60 Vbeta forward and 13 Jbeta reverse. Libraries were prepared by immunoSEQ multiplex PCR; TCRdb keeps only in-frame clonotypes and omits some of them. The profile shows about 160,000 clones, 75% of them singletons. This sequence originates from a male donor in good health and CMV-seronegative. Specimen: PBMCs.

As DNA, the CDR3 is TGTGCCAGCAGGCTAACGTATAGCACAGATACGCAGTATTTT. It yields the protein CASRLTYSTDTQYF. This sequence joins TRBV27 and TRBJ2-3, with D unresolved. Germline lookup yields CDR1 MNHEY and CDR2 SMNVEV (reference sequence). V was shortened by 6 bases and J by 0 bases, with 10 bases between the two germline ends. The CDR3 has 14 residues.